This T cell receptor (beta chain) was identified in a study of T cell repertoires in cytomegalovirus infection. Study-wide background: It can be stated that public TCR beta signatures indicated CMV infection as well as a matching HLA type.

The V gene's germline CDR1 is SGHRS and CDR2 YFSETQ. The CDR3 is 13 amino acids. V lost 0 bases to trimming and J lost 8 bases, with 8 bases between them. TCRdb reprocessed the reads with MiXCR, giving one entry per CDR3 protein. The sample holds about 300,000 distinct CDR3 sequences; 9.6% are singletons and the top ten take around 2.5%. This clonotype has a count of ten or more. The source is a human donor in good health (CMV status not recorded). Some clones in this sample may be carry-over from other donors' samples. The rearrangement uses TRBV5-1 and TRBJ1-4; no firm D call. Sequences were obtained from PBMCs. CDR3 sequence: CASSLGTGEKLFF. The CDR3 DNA sequence: TGCGCCAGCAGCTTGGGGACGGGAGAAAAACTGTTTTTT.